The 8 T cell receptor beta chains listed next were all sequenced from one sample in a study of cytomegalovirus exposure and HLA in healthy donors. The primer mix had 60 Vbeta and 13 Jbeta primers. Data came from immunoSEQ multiplex PCR; TCRdb stores just in-frame clones and leaves some out. The data show approximately 160,000 clones, roughly four fifths seen once. Sequenced material: PBMCs. The receptor set was obtained from a man younger than 35 in good health and CMV-seronegative.

This clone was found once. The rearrangement links TRBV20-1 to TRBJ2-1; D is unclear. CDR1 and CDR2 (germline): DFQATT, SNEGSKA (reference sequence). The ends were cut back, 3 bases at V and 5 bases at J, with 2 bases in the middle. The CDR3 covers 10 residues. CDR3 DNA sequence: TGCAGTGCTAGCGACAATGAGCAGTTCTTC. This encodes CSASDNEQFF.

The chain recombines TRBV6-6 with TRBJ2-5; 9 nucleotides agree with TRBD1. Looked up from germline, CDR1 is MNHNY and CDR2 is SVGAGI (reference sequence). This CDR3 has 16 amino acids. J lost 8 bases, V lost 2 bases, and 12 bases had no gene match. CDR3 nucleotide sequence: TGTGCCAGCAGTTACGCAACAGGGGGCTCAGGTAGCACCCAGTACTTC. Translating it yields CASSYATGGSGSTQYF.

This sequence joins TRBV7-6 and TRBJ2-2; TRBD2 matches at 9 bases. The CDR3 has 18 residues. V shed 5 bases and J 0 bases; nucleotides not matched to a gene: 10. The V gene's germline CDR1 is SGHVS and CDR2 FNYEAQ. CDR3 DNA sequence: TGTGCCAGCAGCCCGAGCGGGGGGCAACCCCCGAACACCGGGGAGCTGTTTTTT. Protein product: CASSPSGGQPPNTGELFF. Full variable domain (outside the CDR3, taken from reference TRBV7-6 and TRBJ2-2): GAGVSQSPRYKVTKRGQDVALRCDPISGHVSLYWYRQALGQGPEFLTYFNYEAQQDKSGLPNDRFSAERPEGSISTLTIQRTEQRDSAMYRCASSPSGGQPPNTGELFFGEGSRLTVL.

This clone was observed once. This CDR3 is CASSLAGLNTGELFF. DNA for the CDR3: TGCGCCAGCAGCTTGGCGGGACTAAACACCGGGGAGCTGTTTTTT. This chain connects TRBV5-1 to TRBJ2-2, with TRBD2 matching over 7 bases. Germline V lookup: CDR1 SGHRS, CDR2 YFSETQ. This CDR3 is 15 amino acids long. After removal of 0 bases from V and 2 bases from J, the junction contained 1 base not matched to a gene. The full variable domain, completed using reference TRBV5-1 and TRBJ2-2, is KAGVTQTPRYLIKTRGQQVTLSCSPISGHRSVSWYQQTPGQGLQFLFEYFSETQRNKGNFPGRFSGRQFSNSRSEMNVSTLELGDSALYLCASSLAGLNTGELFFGEGSRLTVL.

This chain uses TRBV9 with TRBJ2-1, with TRBD2 as a possible D gene (6 bases). This CDR3 is 18 amino acids long. Trimming pared 4 bases from V and 3 bases from J, leaving 23 bases between. CDR1 and CDR2 (germline): SGDLS, YYNGEE. The CDR3 region is CASSPSAGGPDFYNEQFF. CDR3 DNA sequence: TGTGCCAGCAGCCCGTCGGCAGGAGGGCCAGACTTCTACAATGAGCAGTTCTTC.

This clone was seen a few times. The genes are TRBV18 and TRBJ1-4; 7 bases agree with TRBD1. The CDR3 covers 16 residues. The V gene end was trimmed by 5 bases and the J gene end by 8 bases; junction bases not matched to a gene: 14. CDR1 and CDR2 from the germline V gene are KGHSH and LQKENI. The CDR3 loop is CASSLNKGATTEKLFF. The CDR3 DNA sequence: TGTGCCAGCTCATTAAACAAGGGGGCGACCACAGAAAAACTGTTTTTT. The full variable domain, with the rest looked up from reference TRBV18 and TRBJ1-4, is NAGVMQNPRHLVRRRGQEARLRCSPMKGHSHVYWYRQLPEEGLKFMVYLQKENIIDESGMPKERFSAEFPKEGPSILRIQQVVRGDSAAYFCASSLNKGATTEKLFFGSGTQLSVL.

Note on this clone: Its ends do not fully match the called genes, so a read error is possible. The genes are TRBV7-9 and TRBJ2-7, with D maybe TRBD2 (5 bases). The CDR3 is made up of 13 amino acids. CDR1 and CDR2 from the germline V gene are SEHNR and FQNEAQ (reference sequence). The CDR3 DNA follows: TGTTCCAGCAGCCCAGGAGCGGTCTACGAGCAGTACTTC. This translates into CSSSPGAVYEQYF.

The V and J genes are TRBV6-1 and TRBJ2-1; unclear D gene. Deletions cut 5 bases from V and 4 bases from J, with 9 bases between. Germline CDR1 reads MNHNS; CDR2 reads SASEGT. The CDR3 spans 13 residues. CDR3: CASSSEAYNEQFF. CDR3 nucleotides: TGTGCCAGCAGTAGTGAAGCATACAATGAGCAGTTCTTC.